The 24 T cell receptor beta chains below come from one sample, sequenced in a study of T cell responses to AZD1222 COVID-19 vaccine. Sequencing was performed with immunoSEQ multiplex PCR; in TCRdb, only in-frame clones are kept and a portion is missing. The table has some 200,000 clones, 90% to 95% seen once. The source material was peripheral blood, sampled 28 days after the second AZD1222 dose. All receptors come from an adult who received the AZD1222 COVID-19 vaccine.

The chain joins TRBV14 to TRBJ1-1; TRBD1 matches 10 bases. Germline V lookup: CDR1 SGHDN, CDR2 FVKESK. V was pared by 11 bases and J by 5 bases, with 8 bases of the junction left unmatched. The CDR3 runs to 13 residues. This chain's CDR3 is CAVRDRGETEAFF. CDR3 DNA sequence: TGTGCCGTCAGGGACAGGGGAGAAACTGAAGCTTTCTTT.

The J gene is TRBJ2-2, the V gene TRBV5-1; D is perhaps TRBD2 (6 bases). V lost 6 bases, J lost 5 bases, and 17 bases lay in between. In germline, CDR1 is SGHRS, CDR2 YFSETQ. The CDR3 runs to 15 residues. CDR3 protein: CASKTRVGETGELFF. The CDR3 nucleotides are TGCGCCAGCAAGACTAGAGTGGGAGAAACCGGGGAGCTGTTTTTT.

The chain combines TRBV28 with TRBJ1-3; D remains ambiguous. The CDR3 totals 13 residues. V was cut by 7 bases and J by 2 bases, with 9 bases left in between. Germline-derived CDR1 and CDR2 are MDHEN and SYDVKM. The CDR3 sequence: CASTTPTGNTIYF. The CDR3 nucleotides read TGTGCCAGCACCACTCCGACTGGAAACACCATATATTTT. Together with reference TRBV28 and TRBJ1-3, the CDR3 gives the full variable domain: DVKVTQSSRYLVKRTGEKVFLECVQDMDHENMFWYRQDPGLGLRLIYFSYDVKMKEKGDIPEGYSVSREKKERFSLILESASTNQTSMYLCASTTPTGNTIYFGEGSWLTVV.

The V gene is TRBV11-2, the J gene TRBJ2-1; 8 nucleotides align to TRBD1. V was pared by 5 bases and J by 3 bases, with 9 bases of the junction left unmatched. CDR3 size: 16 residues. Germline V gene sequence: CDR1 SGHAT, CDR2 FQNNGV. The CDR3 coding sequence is TGTGCCAGCAGCCCCCGGACAGGGAACTTCTACAATGAGCAGTTCTTC. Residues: CASSPRTGNFYNEQFF.

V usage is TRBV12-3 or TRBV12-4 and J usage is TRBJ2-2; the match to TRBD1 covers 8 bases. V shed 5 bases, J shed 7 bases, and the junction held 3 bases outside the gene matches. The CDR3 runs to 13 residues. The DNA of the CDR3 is TGTGCCAGCAGTCGGACAGGGCTCGGGGAGCTGTTTTTT. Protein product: CASSRTGLGELFF.

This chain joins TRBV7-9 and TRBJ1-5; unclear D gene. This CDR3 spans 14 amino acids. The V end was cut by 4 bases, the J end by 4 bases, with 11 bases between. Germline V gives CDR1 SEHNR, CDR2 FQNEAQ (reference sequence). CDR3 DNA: TGTGCCAGCAGCTCGACGGGAGCAAATCAGCCCCAGCATTTT. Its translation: CASSSTGANQPQHF.

CDR3 protein: CASSIRQPRDEQYF. CDR3 sequence (DNA): TGTGCCAGCAGCATTAGACAGCCTCGGGACGAGCAGTACTTC. The V and J genes are TRBV21-1 and TRBJ2-7; no DNA check was done on the table's D call, TRBD1. TRBV21-1 represents a pseudogene. The CDR3 totals 14 residues.

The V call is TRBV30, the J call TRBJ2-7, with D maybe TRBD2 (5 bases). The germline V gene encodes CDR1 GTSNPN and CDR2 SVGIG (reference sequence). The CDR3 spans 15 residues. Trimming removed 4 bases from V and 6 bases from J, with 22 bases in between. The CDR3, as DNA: TGTGCCTGGAACCTAGTTAAGGCGGGCGCCTCCGAGCAGTACTTC. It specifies CAWNLVKAGASEQYF.

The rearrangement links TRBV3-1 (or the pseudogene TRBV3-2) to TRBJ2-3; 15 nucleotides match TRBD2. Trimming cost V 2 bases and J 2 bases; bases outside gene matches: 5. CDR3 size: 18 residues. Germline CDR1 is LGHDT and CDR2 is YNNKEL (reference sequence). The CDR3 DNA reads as TGTGCCAGCAGCCAACCCGGACTAGCGGGAGGGCCCACAGATACGCAGTATTTT. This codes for CASSQPGLAGGPTDTQYF.

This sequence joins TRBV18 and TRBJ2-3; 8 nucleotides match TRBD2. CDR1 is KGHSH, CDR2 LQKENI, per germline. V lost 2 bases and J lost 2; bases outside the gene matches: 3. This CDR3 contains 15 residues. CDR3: CASSPTGGTTDTQYF. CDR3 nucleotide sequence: TGTGCCAGCTCACCAACGGGAGGGACCACAGATACGCAGTATTTT.

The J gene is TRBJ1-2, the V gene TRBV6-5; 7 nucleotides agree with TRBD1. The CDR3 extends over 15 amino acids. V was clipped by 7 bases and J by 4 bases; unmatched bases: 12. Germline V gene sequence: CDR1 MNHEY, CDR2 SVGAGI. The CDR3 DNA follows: TGTGCCAGCACCACTGTAAGGACAGGACCCTATGGCTACACCTTC. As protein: CASTTVRTGPYGYTF.

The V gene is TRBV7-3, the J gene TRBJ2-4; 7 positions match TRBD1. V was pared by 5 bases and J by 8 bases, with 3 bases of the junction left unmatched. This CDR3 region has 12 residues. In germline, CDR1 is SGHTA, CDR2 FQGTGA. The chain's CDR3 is CASSEGTDIQYF. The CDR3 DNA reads TGTGCCAGCAGCGAAGGGACAGACATTCAGTACTTC.

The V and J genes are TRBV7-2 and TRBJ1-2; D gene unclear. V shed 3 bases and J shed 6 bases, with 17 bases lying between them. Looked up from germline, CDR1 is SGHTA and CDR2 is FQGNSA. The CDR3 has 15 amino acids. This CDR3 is CASSFTPGQGDGYTF. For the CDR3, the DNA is TGTGCCAGCAGCTTTACACCGGGTCAAGGCGATGGCTACACCTTC.

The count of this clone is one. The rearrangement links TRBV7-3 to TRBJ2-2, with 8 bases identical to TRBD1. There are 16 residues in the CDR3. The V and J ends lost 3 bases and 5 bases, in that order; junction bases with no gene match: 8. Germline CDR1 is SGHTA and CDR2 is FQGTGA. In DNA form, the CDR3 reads TGTGCCAGCAGCTTGACAGGGGCCCGGAGGACCGGGGAGCTGTTTTTT. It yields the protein CASSLTGARRTGELFF.

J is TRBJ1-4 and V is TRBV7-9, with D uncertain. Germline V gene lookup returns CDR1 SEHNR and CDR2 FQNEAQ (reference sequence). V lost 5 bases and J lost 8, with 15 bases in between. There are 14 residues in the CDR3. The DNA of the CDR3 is TGTGCCAGCAGCCTCGTTGGAGGGAAAGAAAAACTGTTTTTT. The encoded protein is CASSLVGGKEKLFF.

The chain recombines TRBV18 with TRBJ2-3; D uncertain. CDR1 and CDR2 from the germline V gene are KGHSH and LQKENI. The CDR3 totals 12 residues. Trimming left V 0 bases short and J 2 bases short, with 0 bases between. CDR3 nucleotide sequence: TGTGCCAGCTCACCACCCACAGATACGCAGTATTTT. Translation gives CASSPPTDTQYF. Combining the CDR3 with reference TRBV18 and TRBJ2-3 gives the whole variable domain NAGVMQNPRHLVRRRGQEARLRCSPMKGHSHVYWYRQLPEEGLKFMVYLQKENIIDESGMPKERFSAEFPKEGPSILRIQQVVRGDSAAYFCASSPPTDTQYFGPGTRLTVL.

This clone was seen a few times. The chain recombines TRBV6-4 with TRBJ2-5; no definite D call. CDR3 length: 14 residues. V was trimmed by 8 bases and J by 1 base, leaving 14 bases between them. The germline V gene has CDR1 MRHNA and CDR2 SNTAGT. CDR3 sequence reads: CASDTVSPQETQYF. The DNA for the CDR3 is TGTGCCAGCGACACAGTAAGTCCCCAAGAGACCCAGTACTTC.

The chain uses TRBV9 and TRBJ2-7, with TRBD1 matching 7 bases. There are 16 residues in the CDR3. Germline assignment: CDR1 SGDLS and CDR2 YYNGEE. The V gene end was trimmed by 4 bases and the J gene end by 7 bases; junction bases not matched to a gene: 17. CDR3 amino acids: CASSRQGIPRLEEQYF. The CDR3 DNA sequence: TGTGCCAGCAGCAGACAGGGCATTCCCCGACTGGAAGAGCAGTACTTC.

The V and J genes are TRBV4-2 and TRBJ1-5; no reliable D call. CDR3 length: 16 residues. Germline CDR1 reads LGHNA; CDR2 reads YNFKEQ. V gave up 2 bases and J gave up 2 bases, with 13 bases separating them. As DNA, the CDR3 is TGTGCCAGCAGCCAAACCTCGGGAGGCGGCAATCAGCCCCAGCATTTT. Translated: CASSQTSGGGNQPQHF.

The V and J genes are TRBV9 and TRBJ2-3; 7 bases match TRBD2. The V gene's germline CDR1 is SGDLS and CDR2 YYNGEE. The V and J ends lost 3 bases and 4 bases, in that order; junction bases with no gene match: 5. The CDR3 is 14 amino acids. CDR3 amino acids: CASSGGLGADTQYF. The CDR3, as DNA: TGTGCCAGCAGCGGCGGACTAGGAGCAGATACGCAGTATTTT.

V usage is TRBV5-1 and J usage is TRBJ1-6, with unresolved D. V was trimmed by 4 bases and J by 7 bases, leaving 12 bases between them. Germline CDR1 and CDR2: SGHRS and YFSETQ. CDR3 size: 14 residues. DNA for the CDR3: TGCGCCAGCAGCCCGGCCTGGGGAAATTCACCCCTCCACTTT. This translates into CASSPAWGNSPLHF. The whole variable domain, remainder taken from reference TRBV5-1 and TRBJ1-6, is KAGVTQTPRYLIKTRGQQVTLSCSPISGHRSVSWYQQTPGQGLQFLFEYFSETQRNKGNFPGRFSGRQFSNSRSEMNVSTLELGDSALYLCASSPAWGNSPLHFGNGTRLTVT.

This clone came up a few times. This CDR3 reads CASSPGTDFPYEQYF. CDR3 nucleotide sequence: TGCGCCAGCAGCCCGGGGACAGACTTTCCCTACGAGCAGTACTTC. V gene TRBV5-1 combines with J gene TRBJ2-7; TRBD1 agrees at 7 bases. J lost 2 bases, V lost 4 bases, and 9 bases had no gene match. CDR3 length: 15 residues. The germline CDR1 and CDR2 sequences are SGHRS and YFSETQ.

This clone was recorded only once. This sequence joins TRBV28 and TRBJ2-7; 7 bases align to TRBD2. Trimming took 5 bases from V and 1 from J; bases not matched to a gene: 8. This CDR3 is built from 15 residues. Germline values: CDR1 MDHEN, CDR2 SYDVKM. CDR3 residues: CASSRSSSGSYEQYF. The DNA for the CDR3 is TGTGCCAGCAGTCGGAGTTCTAGCGGATCCTACGAGCAGTACTTC.

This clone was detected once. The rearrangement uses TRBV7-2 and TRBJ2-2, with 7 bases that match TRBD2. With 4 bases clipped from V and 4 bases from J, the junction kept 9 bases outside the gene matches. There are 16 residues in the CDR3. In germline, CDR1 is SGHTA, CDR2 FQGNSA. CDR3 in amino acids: CASSWGGGYTTGELFF. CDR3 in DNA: TGTGCCAGCAGCTGGGGGGGAGGGTACACCACCGGGGAGCTGTTTTTT.